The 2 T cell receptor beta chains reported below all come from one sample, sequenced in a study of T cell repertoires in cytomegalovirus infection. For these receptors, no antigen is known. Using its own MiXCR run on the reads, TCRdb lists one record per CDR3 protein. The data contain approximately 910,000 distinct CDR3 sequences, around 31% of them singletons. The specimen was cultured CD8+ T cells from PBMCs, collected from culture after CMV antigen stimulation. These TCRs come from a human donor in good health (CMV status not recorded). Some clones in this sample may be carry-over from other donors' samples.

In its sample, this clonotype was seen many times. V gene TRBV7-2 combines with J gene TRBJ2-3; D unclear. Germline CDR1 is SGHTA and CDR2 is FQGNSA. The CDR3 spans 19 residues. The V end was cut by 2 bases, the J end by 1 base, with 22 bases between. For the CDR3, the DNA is TGTGCCAGCAGCTTAAACCCCCGGACGTCCCTAAAAGGCACAGATACGCAGTATTTT. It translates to CASSLNPRTSLKGTDTQYF.

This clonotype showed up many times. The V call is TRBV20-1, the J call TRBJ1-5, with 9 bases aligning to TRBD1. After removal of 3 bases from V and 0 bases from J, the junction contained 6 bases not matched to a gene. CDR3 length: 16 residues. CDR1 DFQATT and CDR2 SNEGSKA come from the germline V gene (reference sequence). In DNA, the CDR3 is TGCAGTGCTAGGGGGGACAGGGAATATAGCAATCAGCCCCAGCATTTT. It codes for CSARGDREYSNQPQHF.